What follows describes a single T cell receptor beta chain. The antigen is unknown. CDR1 and CDR2 (germline): SGHTA, FQGNSA. The CDR3 runs to 15 residues. V was shortened by 6 bases and J by 7 bases, with 18 bases between the two germline ends. Profiling relied on immunoSEQ multiplex PCR, and the TCRdb table lists in-frame clones only, not all of them. The top ten hold around 2% of the sample, which has tens of thousands of clones, around four fifths seen once. This entry belongs to a study of OX40 agonist ivuxolimab in advanced cancers. The wider study: Three patients showed partial responses: one hepatocellular carcinoma and two cutaneous melanoma cases. Notes on the study in general: Researchers report that CD8+ T cells had, on average, more expanded clones than CD4+.

This sequence was found in an adult with an advanced solid tumor such as melanoma, head and neck, liver or kidney cancer. This specimen was CD4+ or CD8+ T cells sorted from blood, taken in a trial of the OX40 agonist ivuxolimab. The chain recombines TRBV7-2 with TRBJ2-2; D might be TRBD2 (6 bases). CDR3 in amino acids: CASRPRAGGGGELFF. For the CDR3, the DNA is TGTGCCAGCAGACCGCGAGCCGGGGGAGGCGGGGAGCTGTTTTTT. Full variable domain (rest looked up from reference TRBV7-2 and TRBJ2-2): GAGVSQSPSNKVTEKGKDVELRCDPISGHTALYWYRQSLGQGLEFLIYFQGNSAPDKSGLPSDRFSAERTGGSVSTLTIQRTQQEDSAVYLCASRPRAGGGGELFFGEGSRLTVL.